The T cell receptor beta chain described here comes from a study of STAT5B mutations in CD4+ large granular lymphocyte leukemia. About the research overall: The CDR3 'QG' motif was associated with a particular HLA allele among healthy donors.

About this clone itself: As yet, its antigen is unknown.

Assay: immunoSEQ multiplex PCR; the TCRdb copy retains only in-frame clones and omits some. In the table there are approximately 34,000 clones, about two thirds of which are singletons. Healthy controls were blood donor buffy coats. The study's findings and limits: 25% of private leukemic clonotypes occurred rarely in other patients' non-leukemic repertoires. Data were not HLA-matched across samples.

The CDR3 has 14 amino acids. Per germline, CDR1 SEHNR and CDR2 FQNEAQ (reference sequence). V was trimmed by 3 bases and J by 8 bases, leaving 11 bases between them. J is TRBJ1-6 and V is TRBV7-9; D call uncertain. Sequencing used CD4+ T cells from blood buffy coats. The receptor comes from a human donor in good health. In DNA form, the CDR3 reads TGTGCCAGCAGCTTGGGCGGGCCTGATTCACCCCTCCACTTT. It codes for CASSLGGPDSPLHF.